Sequencing of this TCR beta chain was carried out in a study of blood T cell repertoires in COVID-19. The wider study: The United States, Italy and Spain provided the acute and convalescent COVID-19 samples. T cells, B-cell-depleted T cells, or PBMCs provided the cDNA or gDNA that served as material.

Authors' analysis steps: It was from reference gene primer amplification that nucleated cell counts were estimated. Sequencing used immunoSEQ multiplex PCR; TCRdb keeps in-frame clones, though not all of them. The D gene and trimming were derived from the DNA, and the V and J assignments and clone size from that table. The repertoire holds some 48,000 clones, 89% seen once, with about 27% in the top ten. This clone has a single count. This CDR3 is 14 amino acids long. Germline V gene lookup returns CDR1 WNHNN and CDR2 SYGVQD (reference sequence). Trimming stripped 6 bases from V and 0 bases from J, with 9 bases between.

This sequence was found in an elderly woman with acute or convalescent COVID-19. The sample was peripheral blood. V is TRBV10-1 and J is TRBJ2-1; D remains ambiguous. The CDR3 is CASRSSGSYNEQFF. CDR3 nucleotide sequence: TGCGCCAGCAGGTCTTCCGGCTCCTACAATGAGCAGTTCTTC.